This paragraph reports one T cell receptor (beta chain). As yet, its antigen is unknown. The sample originates from a study of T-cell memory formation after mild COVID-19. Study-wide results and caveats: Clones that shrank (day 15 to 85) were balanced CD4/CD8, whereas later expanders leaned CD4+. Those CD4+ clones that contracted were mainly in CM and EM (CD8+ ones in EMRA).

TCR alpha and TCR beta cDNA libraries carrying sample barcodes and UMIs came from 5'RACE with constant-segment primers. Using its own MiXCR run on the 5' RACE reads, TCRdb lists one record per CDR3 protein. Seen here are fewer than 95,000 distinct CDR3 sequences, less than 15% observed once, and the top ten hold roughly a quarter. V was shortened by 5 bases and J by 7 bases, with 11 bases between the two germline ends. CDR1 and CDR2 (germline): SEHNR, FQNEAQ (reference sequence). CDR3 length equals 12 residues. The TCR was taken from an adult woman who had mild COVID-19 (a few samples of this study predate the infection). Cell type and time point are not known. The rearrangement uses TRBV7-9 and TRBJ1-1; possible D gene TRBD1, 5 bases. The sample consisted of PBMCs or a T cell subset sorted from them (not recorded which). The CDR3 is CASSGRGVEAFF. In DNA form, the CDR3 reads TGTGCCAGCAGCGGGAGGGGTGTTGAAGCTTTCTTT.